Presented here are 15 T cell receptor beta chains from one specimen sequenced in a study of T cells in Graves' hyperthyroidism and ophthalmopathy. It was RNA transcripts that yielded the amplified TCR beta CDR3 regions. The HTBI primer set served for first-round RT-PCR of the TCR CDR3. TCRdb ran MiXCR on the multiplex PCR reads and lists one entry per CDR3 protein. Of 90,000 to 120,000 distinct CDR3 sequences detected, approximately 16% appear once; the ten largest clones hold about 45%. The specimen was blood. These receptors all come from a woman in her forties or fifties with Graves' hyperthyroidism.

This clonotype was observed at least ten times. The chain has TRBV12-3 or TRBV12-4 and TRBJ2-7; 9 nucleotides match TRBD1. The V gene end was trimmed by 6 bases and the J gene end by 3 bases; junction bases not matched to a gene: 6. The length of the CDR3 is 14 residues. The CDR3 protein is CASRRQGGDYEQYF. The CDR3 coding sequence is TGTGCCAGCAGAAGACAGGGGGGAGACTACGAGCAGTACTTC.

This clonotype was recorded a few times. The rearrangement links TRBV7-9 to TRBJ2-1; TRBD1 agrees at 9 bases. This CDR3 is 15 amino acids long. The V and J ends lost 3 bases and 5 bases, in that order; junction bases with no gene match: 5. Germline V lookup: CDR1 SEHNR, CDR2 FQNEAQ (reference sequence). CDR3 sequence reads: CASSLVDRGHNEQFF. In DNA form, the CDR3 reads TGTGCCAGCAGCTTGGTGGACAGGGGTCACAATGAGCAGTTCTTC.

Ten or more counts support this clonotype. The V gene is TRBV11-2, the J gene TRBJ2-7; TRBD1 agrees at 8 bases. The length of the CDR3 is 14 residues. Germline V gene sequence: CDR1 SGHAT, CDR2 FQNNGV. J was trimmed by 3 bases and V by 6 bases; bases with no gene match: 7. CDR3 in DNA: TGTGCCAGCAGTATTGGGACAGGTCTCTACGAGCAGTACTTC. Residues: CASSIGTGLYEQYF.

This clonotype appeared many times. The chain couples TRBV6-2 or TRBV6-3 to TRBJ1-1; D is ambiguous. V dropped 0 bases and J dropped 4 bases, with 18 bases sitting between them. This CDR3 has 17 amino acids. Germline CDR1 is MNHEY and CDR2 is SVGEGT. For the CDR3, the DNA is TGTGCCAGCAGTTACTCGAGATCGGAGGGTACGGGCACTGAAGCTTTCTTT. It specifies CASSYSRSEGTGTEAFF.

This clonotype was seen more than once but under ten times. The chain employs TRBV5-1 and TRBJ2-2; 10 bases are shared with TRBD2. CDR1 and CDR2 (germline): SGHRS, YFSETQ. The J segment lost 5 bases and the V segment lost 0 bases, leaving 4 bases of the junction unmatched. The CDR3 sequence is 16 residues long. The CDR3 coding sequence is TGCGCCAGCAGCTTGGGGAGTAGCGGGAGGACCGGGGAGCTGTTTTTT. Amino acids: CASSLGSSGRTGELFF.

V and J are TRBV4-1 and TRBJ2-1; D is uncertain. From germline, CDR1 is MGHRA and CDR2 YSYEKL. Trimming removed 2 bases at V and 5 bases at J, with 4 bases between. This CDR3 contains 12 residues. The CDR3 spells CASSQRDNEQFF. The DNA for the CDR3 is TGCGCCAGCAGCCAAAGAGACAATGAGCAGTTCTTC.

This clonotype has a count of ten or more. This chain connects TRBV5-6 to TRBJ2-1; D is tentatively TRBD1 or TRBD2 (6 bases each). This CDR3 has 16 residues. Germline CDR1 SGHDT, CDR2 YYEEEE. V lost 7 bases, J lost 0 bases, and 17 bases lay in between. CDR3 bases: TGTGCCAGCGCCCCGAGGGGGAGGAGCTCCTACAATGAGCAGTTCTTC. This sequence encodes CASAPRGRSSYNEQFF.

This clonotype was counted between two and nine times. The gene calls are TRBV20-1 and TRBJ2-1, with 10 positions matching TRBD2. Trimming cost V 0 bases and J 7 bases; bases outside gene matches: 3. Germline V gene sequence: CDR1 DFQATT, CDR2 SNEGSKA (reference sequence). CDR3 length: 14 amino acids. The CDR3 bases are TGCAGTGCTAGAGACCCTAGCGGGGGAAATGAGCAGTTCTTC. Translation: CSARDPSGGNEQFF.

This clonotype was counted many times. The chain employs TRBV5-1 and TRBJ1-1; D is uncertain. This CDR3 has 13 amino acids. V was shortened by 0 bases and J by 4 bases, with 7 bases between the two germline ends. Germline V gives CDR1 SGHRS, CDR2 YFSETQ. The CDR3 sequence is CASSLVVGTEAFF. The CDR3 bases are TGCGCCAGCAGCTTGGTAGTGGGCACTGAAGCTTTCTTT.

This clonotype was counted at least ten times. A much larger clone lies a single base off, so this may be a read error. The CDR3, as DNA: TGTGCCAGCAGCCTCAACAGGGACGAGCAGTACTTC. It yields the protein CASSLNRDEQYF. The rearrangement joins TRBV7-9 to TRBJ2-7, with TRBD1 as a possible D gene (6 bases). The germline gives CDR1 SEHNR, CDR2 FQNEAQ (reference sequence). V gave up 5 bases and J gave up 5 bases, with 10 bases separating them. This CDR3 comprises 12 residues.

The chain carries TRBV30 and TRBJ1-1; tentative D call: TRBD1 (5 bases). This CDR3 spans 15 amino acids. The germline V and J ends were trimmed by 4 bases and 1 base, with 16 bases remaining between them. Germline loops: CDR1 GTSNPN, CDR2 SVGIG (reference sequence). The CDR3 here is CAWTRLRQGNTEAFF. Written as DNA, the CDR3 is TGTGCCTGGACCAGATTGAGGCAGGGGAACACTGAAGCTTTCTTT.

Comments on this clonotype: A much larger clone differs by one base, so this may be a read error. V usage is TRBV2 and J usage is TRBJ1-1; tentative D call: TRBD1 (5 bases). The CDR3 consists of 13 residues. From germline, CDR1 is SNHLY and CDR2 FYNNEI. Trimming pared 11 bases from V and 4 bases from J, leaving 17 bases between. In DNA form, the CDR3 reads TGTGCCGGCGCGAGTTTTGGGGGCACTGAAGCTTTCTTT. Translation: CAGASFGGTEAFF. The whole variable domain, filled in from reference TRBV2 and TRBJ1-1, reads EPEVTQTPSHQVTQMGQEVILRCVPISNHLYFYWYRQILGQKVEFLVSFYNNEISEKSEIFDDQFSVERPDGSNFTLKIRSTKLEDSAMYFCAGASFGGTEAFFGQGTRLTVV.

The J gene is TRBJ1-1, the V gene TRBV18; D remains ambiguous. V was trimmed by 2 bases and J by 2 bases, leaving 6 bases between them. This CDR3 spans 13 amino acids. The V gene's germline CDR1 is KGHSH and CDR2 LQKENI. The CDR3 nucleotides are TGTGCCAGCTCACCATTCGACAACACTGAAGCTTTCTTT. It is translated as CASSPFDNTEAFF.

This clonotype came up many times. The chain links TRBV24-1 to TRBJ2-3; unclear D gene. The germline CDR1 and CDR2 sequences are KGHDR and SFDVKD. This CDR3 has 15 residues. V shed 3 bases and J shed 4 bases, with 13 bases lying between them. CDR3 region: CATSDAVGNSDTQYF. In DNA, the CDR3 is TGTGCCACCAGTGATGCGGTTGGTAATTCAGATACGCAGTATTTT.

In its sample, this clonotype was seen many times. This sequence joins TRBV5-1 and TRBJ1-5; a weak D match, TRBD1 (6 bases). This CDR3 is built from 14 residues. CDR1 and CDR2 (germline): SGHRS, YFSETQ. Trimming stripped 0 bases from V and 8 bases from J, with 12 bases between. This CDR3 is CASSLASGAEPQHF. CDR3 DNA sequence: TGCGCCAGCAGCTTGGCCTCGGGGGCTGAGCCCCAGCATTTT.